This is a list of T cell receptor beta chains from one sample in a study of CD8 T cells in ankylosing spondylitis. TCRdb itself ran the 5' RACE reads through MiXCR, one entry per CDR3 protein. The sample includes approximately 42,000 distinct CDR3 sequences, under 4.5% of them seen just once. The sequenced sample consisted of blood, either unsorted or a sorted T cell fraction (not recorded which). The receptors stem from a female donor with ankylosing spondylitis or in good health (not recorded which). CDR3s include the opening cysteine and the closing phenylalanine or tryptophan. The D gene is left open where the match is weak. Expanded clones get a size class; other rows say once, few or many, or leave the size out.

clone size	D gene	V gene	J gene	CDR3 protein	CDR3 DNA
many	.	TRBV9	TRBJ2-5	CASSAGQQETQYF	TGTGCCAGCAGCGCCGGACAGCAAGAGACCCAGTACTTC
medium-sized	TRBD1	TRBV9	TRBJ1-3	CASSAEGGGGNTIYF	TGTGCCAGCAGCGCAGAAGGGGGCGGTGGAAACACCATATATTTT
.	.	TRBV9	TRBJ2-7	CASSNRPGRAYEQYF	TGTGCCAGCAGCAACCGGCCGGGACGAGCCTACGAGCAGTACTTC
many	TRBD1	TRBV9	TRBJ1-2	CASSLRQGHTGYTF	TGTGCCAGCAGCCTAAGACAGGGCCACACCGGCTACACCTTC
many	.	TRBV9	TRBJ2-1	CASSVAGTPYNEQFF	TGTGCCAGCAGCGTAGCGGGGACTCCTTACAATGAGCAGTTCTTC
many	.	TRBV9	TRBJ2-1	CASSDLSGSYNEQFF	TGTGCCAGCAGCGACTTATCGGGCTCCTACAATGAGCAGTTCTTC
medium-sized	.	TRBV9	TRBJ2-1	CASSVDTLINEQFF	TGTGCCAGCAGCGTAGACACCCTGATCAATGAGCAGTTCTTC
many	TRBD1	TRBV9	TRBJ1-4	CASSAPQTGVEKLFF	TGTGCCAGCAGCGCGCCCCAGACAGGGGTCGAAAAACTGTTTTTT
many	.	TRBV9	TRBJ2-1	CASSADSGNYEQFF	TGTGCCAGCAGCGCAGATTCGGGGAACTATGAGCAGTTCTTC
many	.	TRBV9	TRBJ1-6	CASNIMDSPLHF	TGTGCCAGCAACATTATGGATTCACCCCTCCACTTT
few	.	TRBV9	TRBJ1-4	CASSVAPTGQGGEKLFF	TGTGCCAGCAGCGTAGCTCCCACCGGGCAAGGCGGTGAAAAACTGTTTTTT
.	TRBD2	TRBV9	TRBJ2-7	CASSRLGLAGEQYF	TGTGCCAGCAGTAGACTGGGACTAGCGGGGGAGCAGTACTTC
many	TRBD2	TRBV9	TRBJ2-1	CASSPRGGGYEQFF	TGTGCCAGCAGCCCACGGGGGGGGGGATATGAGCAGTTCTTC
many	.	TRBV9	TRBJ2-5	CASSVAWQETQYF	TGTGCCAGCAGCGTAGCATGGCAAGAGACCCAGTACTTC
many	TRBD2	TRBV9	TRBJ2-7	CASSALGLRNEQYF	TGTGCCAGCAGCGCCTTGGGACTACGGAACGAGCAGTACTTC
many	.	TRBV9	TRBJ1-1	CASSVRGQMNTEAFF	TGTGCCAGCAGCGTAAGGGGACAAATGAACACTGAAGCTTTCTTT
medium-sized	.	TRBV9	TRBJ1-1	CASSETGNTEAFF	TGTGCCAGCAGCGAGACAGGGAACACTGAAGCTTTCTTT
.	TRBD1	TRBV9	TRBJ1-2	CASSPRDRVADGYTF	TGTGCCAGCAGCCCCCGGGACAGGGTCGCGGATGGCTACACCTTC
many	.	TRBV9	TRBJ2-3	CASSPRWPSDTQYF	TGTGCCAGCAGCCCCCGGTGGCCTTCGGATACGCAGTATTTT
many	.	TRBV9	TRBJ1-1	CASSVAMGALLVF	.
many	TRBD2	TRBV9	TRBJ2-1	CASSGLAGGPWEQFF	TGTGCCAGCAGCGGCTTAGCGGGGGGCCCCTGGGAGCAGTTCTTC
many	.	TRBV9	TRBJ2-2	CASSAHQEGTGELFF	TGTGCCAGCAGCGCCCATCAAGAGGGCACCGGGGAGCTGTTTTTT
few	.	TRBV9	TRBJ2-5	CASSETPAVGETQYF	TGTGCCAGCAGCGAGACCCCTGCGGTCGGAGAGACCCAGTACTTC
many	TRBD1	TRBV9	TRBJ1-6	CASSVVGTANSPLHF	TGTGCCAGCAGCGTAGTGGGGACAGCGAATTCACCCCTCCACTTT
many	.	TRBV9	TRBJ2-5	CASSGLAGETQYF	TGTGCCAGCAGCGGGTTGGCGGGGGAGACCCAGTACTTC